The entry below gives a single T cell receptor (beta chain) sequence along with its context. Antigen specificity is unknown. It was 5'RACE with constant-segment primers that produced the TCR alpha and TCR beta cDNA libraries, which carried sample barcodes and UMIs. TCRdb re-analysed the 5' RACE reads in MiXCR, keeping a single row per CDR3 protein. The sample lists nearly 350,000 distinct CDR3 sequences; 10% to 15% were seen once. The V segment lost 4 bases and the J segment 8 bases; nucleotides outside the gene matches: 11. The germline V gene has CDR1 SGHRS and CDR2 YFSETQ. This CDR3 has 16 amino acids. These data are taken from a study of T-cell memory formation after mild COVID-19. Study results and limitations: Mainly in CM and EM were contracting CD4+ clones; CD8+ were in EMRA.

The chain combines TRBV5-1 with TRBJ2-3, with 12 bases that match TRBD2. The sequencing input was PBMCs or a T cell subset sorted from them (not recorded which). The TCR sequence derives from a man younger than 30 who had mild COVID-19 (a few samples of this study predate the infection). Cell type and time point are not known. The CDR3 spells CASSQTLAGGPGTQYF. In nucleotides, the CDR3 is TGCGCCAGCAGCCAAACCCTAGCGGGGGGGCCGGGTACGCAGTATTTT.